This T cell receptor beta chain was sequenced during a study of blood T cells in healthy people across ages. On the study more broadly: Template switching retrieved approximately one barcoded beta molecule for each two T cells. Whole-study results and caveats: Per million T cells, TCR beta diversity dropped about linearly as age rose.

Primed by a sample-barcoded 5' primer and a J-beta primer mix, a second PCR proceeded for about 6 to 11 cycles. TCRdb analysed the 5' RACE reads with MiXCR anew, one entry per CDR3 protein. The sample includes 540,000 or so distinct CDR3 sequences, around half of them seen just once. Extraction of total RNA produced a minimum of 5 micrograms from each sample. CDR3 length: 14 amino acids. CDR1 and CDR2 from the germline V gene are SGHRS and YFSETQ. J lost 5 bases, V lost 3 bases, and 7 bases had no gene match. In regard to this clonotype: Its antigen is not known.

Source material: blood. V gene TRBV5-1 combines with J gene TRBJ2-5; 7 positions match TRBD1. The receptor was derived from a man older than 75 in good health. CDR3 sequence: CASSSQGPTETQYF. The CDR3 DNA is TGCGCCAGCAGCTCACAGGGGCCGACGGAGACCCAGTACTTC.